This passage covers 11 T cell receptor beta chains from one sample sequenced in a study of monozygotic twins with inflammatory bowel disease. TCRdb re-called the 5' RACE reads and gives one entry per CDR3 protein, without DNA. The table for this sample gives about 160,000 distinct CDR3 sequences. Material: blood. The receptor source for this set is a human donor with ulcerative colitis or Crohn's disease, or a healthy co-twin of an affected twin (not recorded which).

The chain uses TRBV9 and TRBJ2-2; TCRdb's D gene call, TRBD1, goes unchecked for lack of DNA. There are 15 residues in the CDR3. CDR1 and CDR2 (germline): SGDLS, YYNGEE. CDR3 sequence: CASSVGTVHTGELFF.

The chain couples TRBV7-8 to TRBJ2-5; TCRdb reports TRBD1, a call that lacks DNA to check it against. Germline loops: CDR1 SGHVS, CDR2 FQNEAQ. The CDR3 length is 17 residues. The CDR3 here is CASSLGRTTRQQETQYF.

V gene TRBV15 combines with J gene TRBJ1-2. Germline CDR1 reads LNHNV; CDR2 reads YYDKDF (reference sequence). The CDR3 length is 15 residues. This CDR3 reads CATSRDKQWYYGYTF.

The chain has TRBV12-3 or TRBV12-4 and TRBJ2-1. This CDR3 is 15 amino acids long. The CDR3 loop reads CASSLEGISWDEQFF.

V usage is TRBV5-1 and J usage is TRBJ2-2. The CDR3 contains 15 residues. Germline CDR1 SGHRS, CDR2 YFSETQ. The CDR3 loop is CASSLVGTSPGELFF.

The chain uses TRBV5-1 and TRBJ2-1. The CDR3 is 14 amino acids. The germline V gene has CDR1 SGHRS and CDR2 YFSETQ. Here the CDR3 reads CASSLAVTSDEQFF.

The chain recombines TRBV18 with TRBJ1-6; TCRdb's D gene call, TRBD1, goes unchecked for lack of DNA. CDR1 KGHSH and CDR2 LQKENI come from the germline V gene. This CDR3 is 14 amino acids long. The CDR3 loop reads CASSSTGLDSPLHF.

The chain links TRBV5-5 to TRBJ2-1. Germline-derived CDR1 and CDR2 are SGHKS and YYEKEE (reference sequence). CDR3 length: 13 residues. CDR3 loop: CASSFGNKVEQFF.

V gene TRBV25-1 combines with J gene TRBJ2-7. The CDR3 spans 14 residues. The V gene's germline CDR1 is MGHDK and CDR2 SYGVNS. The CDR3 region is CASSEYGGPYEQYF.

This sequence joins TRBV6-2 or TRBV6-3 and TRBJ2-7; the TRBD1 assignment by TCRdb is unverifiable without DNA. The CDR3 runs to 17 residues. Germline values: CDR1 MNHEY, CDR2 SVGEGT. CDR3 region: CASSYNYGQGMSYEQYF.

The chain combines TRBV24-1 with TRBJ2-1; TCRdb names TRBD1, which stays unverified in the absence of DNA. The CDR3 extends over 15 amino acids. Germline V gene sequence: CDR1 KGHDR, CDR2 SFDVKD. The CDR3 protein is CATNPGTEVSNEQFF.